This TCR beta chain was obtained from a study of blood T cell repertoires in COVID-19. Original processing notes: For nucleated cells, counts were estimated from reference gene primer amplification. TCRdb's copy holds only in-frame clones and misses some; the assay was immunoSEQ multiplex PCR. D and trimming were read from the DNA, whereas the V and J calls and clone size are those reported in that table. The sample lists under 350,000 clones; roughly 85% were seen once. The CDR3 totals 13 residues. Deletions cut 9 bases from V and 0 bases from J, with 10 bases between. Germline V gives CDR1 LGHDT, CDR2 YNNKEL (reference sequence).

The receptor comes from a woman between 35 and 50 years old with acute COVID-19. The sequenced material came from PBMCs or T cells enriched from blood (not recorded which). This sequence joins TRBV3-1 (or the pseudogene TRBV3-2) and TRBJ2-3; D possibly corresponds to TRBD2 (6 bases). CDR3 in amino acids: CASGGISTDTQYF. In nucleotides, the CDR3 is TGTGCCAGTGGGGGGATTAGCACAGATACGCAGTATTTT.